This T cell receptor (beta chain) comes out of a study of blood T cells in healthy people across ages. Study information: About one barcoded TCR beta cDNA was captured per two T cells. Study-wide points: Compared with aged donors, long-lived donors showed fewer expanded clones, suggesting selection.

This CDR3 is built from 14 residues. V lost 3 bases and J lost 4, with 13 bases in between. Sample-barcoded 5' priming and a J-beta primer mix drove a second PCR of 7 to 11 cycles. MiXCR, applied by TCRdb to the 5' RACE reads, yields one record per CDR3 protein. This sample has hundreds of thousands of distinct CDR3 sequences, with roughly half found just once. On this clonotype: Its antigen is unidentified.

This sequence was found in a man in his sixties in good health. The chain is built from TRBV12-3 or TRBV12-4 and TRBJ2-7; possible D gene TRBD1, 5 bases. The sequenced sample was blood. The CDR3 nucleotides are TGTGCCAGCAGTTTCGTTGGGGCAATTTACGAGCAGTACTTC. Protein: CASSFVGAIYEQYF.